Listed below are T cell receptor beta chains from one sample, sequenced in a study of cytomegalovirus exposure and HLA in healthy donors. Profiling relied on immunoSEQ multiplex PCR, and the TCRdb table lists in-frame clones only, not all of them. Of 90,000 to 100,000 clones listed, over 50% are singletons. Sequencing was performed on PBMCs. Receptors originate from a man aged 30-40 years in good health and CMV-seronegative. The CDR3 runs from the conserved cysteine through the conserved F or W. The order of the fields is J gene, V gene, CDR3 protein.

J: TRBJ1-1; V: TRBV11-3; CDR3: CASSFGGGDTEAFF
J: TRBJ2-7; V: TRBV9; CDR3: CASSVGDGSYEQYF
J: TRBJ1-4; V: TRBV6-1; CDR3: CASSELGQGFGIFEKLFF
J: TRBJ2-1; V: TRBV5-1; CDR3: CASSLAAAGQDEQFF
J: TRBJ1-2; V: TRBV25-1; CDR3: CASKPAGQGPNYGHTF
J: TRBJ2-3; V: TRBV15; CDR3: CATSRGRETDTQYF
J: TRBJ1-6; V: TRBV11-2; CDR3: CASSFGQSPLHF
J: TRBJ2-1; V: TRBV9; CDR3: CASSGRLAGENNEQFF
J: TRBJ1-2; V: TRBV9; CDR3: CASSPPAGGGHGYTF
J: TRBJ2-5; V: TRBV6-5; CDR3: CASTKETQYF
J: TRBJ2-3; V: TRBV7-9; CDR3: CASSLVQYSTDTQYF
J: TRBJ1-4; V: TRBV7-2; CDR3: CASSLDRGALNEKLFF
J: TRBJ2-1; V: TRBV6-1; CDR3: CASGVGGGSYNEQFF
J: TRBJ2-7; V: TRBV6-5; CDR3: CASSTGTGPYEQYF
J: TRBJ2-7; V: TRBV4-1; CDR3: CASSHGTSGAYEQYF
J: TRBJ1-4; V: TRBV4-1; CDR3: CASSQEQGARTNEKLFF
J: TRBJ1-2; V: TRBV4-1; CDR3: CASSQDRDRDTYGYTF
J: -; V: TRBV30; CDR3: CAWSNLRGAYEQYF
J: TRBJ2-7; V: TRBV7-9; CDR3: CASSLGQGYSYEQYF
J: TRBJ2-7; V: TRBV11-2; CDR3: CASSLDLSRVDEQYF
J: TRBJ2-7; V: TRBV29-1; CDR3: CSAAGGQGIDEQYF
J: TRBJ1-6; V: TRBV7-9; CDR3: CASSFQGANGSPLHF
J: TRBJ2-5; V: TRBV16; CDR3: CASSRHTGSLQETQYF
J: TRBJ2-3; V: TRBV5-1; CDR3: CASSSRTSGGGTDTQYF
J: TRBJ1-1; V: TRBV27; CDR3: CASSFLSRDSEAFF
J: TRBJ2-7; V: TRBV7-9; CDR3: CSSTPGTGGVHEQYF
J: TRBJ2-6; V: TRBV19; CDR3: CASRLRDSVSGANVLTF
J: TRBJ1-2; V: TRBV15; CDR3: CATSRSRENYGYTF
J: TRBJ2-7; V: TRBV19; CDR3: CASRFREYTAYEQYF